The 14 T cell receptor beta chains given below trace back to one sample, sequenced in a study of T cell changes during pregnancy in multiple sclerosis. TCRdb's copy holds only in-frame clones and misses some; the assay was immunoSEQ multiplex PCR. The data show almost 50,000 clones, with roughly 94% seen just once and approximately 0.31% held by the top ten. The sequences come from CD4+ T cells from peripheral blood mononuclear cells, collected in the third trimester of pregnancy. The receptors stem from a female donor with multiple sclerosis, enrolled in a pregnancy study.

This chain uses TRBV19 with TRBJ2-3; the match to TRBD1 covers 9 bases. From germline, CDR1 is LNHDA and CDR2 SQIVND (reference sequence). The CDR3 is made up of 16 amino acids. Trimming removed 8 bases from V and 0 bases from J; junction bases left unmatched: 9. CDR3 in DNA: TGTGCCAGTCAAGACAGGGGGTATACTAGCACAGATACGCAGTATTTT. This gives the protein CASQDRGYTSTDTQYF.

The chain employs TRBV14 and TRBJ1-1; unclear D gene. This CDR3 spans 13 amino acids. Per the germline V gene, CDR1 is SGHDN and CDR2 is FVKESK. V was clipped by 1 base and J by 4 bases, with 7 bases between them. The CDR3 DNA reads TGTGCCAGCAGCCAAGGATCTATCACTGAAGCTTTCTTT. It specifies CASSQGSITEAFF.

V and J are TRBV12-5 and TRBJ1-2; maybe TRBD1 (6 bases). The CDR3 has 17 residues. V gave up 3 bases and J gave up 2 bases, with 19 bases separating them. Germline CDR1 and CDR2: LGHNT and FRNRAP. The CDR3 coding sequence is TGTGCTAGTGGTTTAGCGTCCGGGACAAGAATAAACTATGGCTACACCTTC. Its translation is CASGLASGTRINYGYTF.

The chain uses TRBV2 and TRBJ2-7, with 8 bases matching TRBD2. Germline CDR1 and CDR2: SNHLY and FYNNEI. J gave up 4 bases and V 2 bases, and 7 bases lay outside the gene matches. CDR3 length: 15 residues. The CDR3 nucleotides are TGTGCCAGCAGTGAATCTGGACGGGAGGGGTACGAGCAGTACTTC. Translated, it gives CASSESGREGYEQYF.

V and J are TRBV11-3 and TRBJ2-5; 12 nucleotides line up with TRBD2. This CDR3 has 16 residues. The germline V gene has CDR1 SGHNT and CDR2 YENEEA. Trimming removed 6 bases from V and 9 bases from J; junction bases left unmatched: 14. CDR3 sequence reads: CASSPTSGGGREAQYF. The CDR3, as DNA: TGTGCCAGCAGTCCGACTAGCGGGGGTGGACGGGAGGCCCAGTACTTC. Full variable domain (rest looked up from reference TRBV11-3 and TRBJ2-5): EAGVVQSPRYKIIEKKQPVAFWCNPISGHNTLYWYLQNLGQGPELLIRYENEEAVDDSQLPKDRFSAERLKGVDSTLKIQPAELGDSAVYLCASSPTSGGGREAQYFGPGTRLLVL.

The V gene is TRBV4-1, the J gene TRBJ1-5; possibly TRBD1 for D (6 bases). Trimming removed 5 bases at V and 0 bases at J, with 20 bases between. Germline V gene sequence: CDR1 MGHRA, CDR2 YSYEKL. The CDR3 loop spans 18 amino acids. This CDR3 reads CASSYRTANPHSNQPQHF. For the CDR3, the DNA is TGCGCCAGCAGCTATAGGACAGCCAACCCTCATAGCAATCAGCCCCAGCATTTT.

The chain combines TRBV2 with TRBJ1-4; possibly TRBD1 for D (5 bases). CDR1 SNHLY and CDR2 FYNNEI come from the germline V gene. V was cut by 8 bases and J by 3 bases, with 16 bases left in between. This CDR3 spans 15 amino acids. The CDR3 sequence is CASSYGGVANEKLFF. Written as DNA, the CDR3 is TGTGCCAGCTCCTATGGGGGGGTGGCTAATGAAAAACTGTTTTTT.

This chain connects TRBV11-3 to TRBJ2-1, with TRBD2 matching over 11 bases. Germline CDR1 and CDR2: SGHNT and YENEEA. With V trimmed by 6 bases and J by 3 bases, 4 bases remained unmatched. The CDR3 length is 15 residues. The CDR3 DNA reads TGTGCCAGCAGACCTCTAGCGGGGGGCTACAATGAGCAGTTCTTC. Translating it yields CASRPLAGGYNEQFF.

The chain employs TRBV15 and TRBJ2-5, with 10 bases identical to TRBD2. This CDR3 region has 20 residues. The junction had 15 bases not matched to a gene; V was cut back by 1 base and J by 1 base. Germline V lookup: CDR1 LNHNV, CDR2 YYDKDF (reference sequence). For the CDR3, the DNA is TGTGCCACCAGCAGAGGGACTTTTGCTAGCGGGAGACTCCTCCAAGAGACCCAGTACTTC. Protein sequence: CATSRGTFASGRLLQETQYF.

The rearrangement joins TRBV9 to TRBJ1-5; a possible D gene is TRBD1 (5 bases). This CDR3 contains 15 residues. Germline-derived CDR1 and CDR2 are SGDLS and YYNGEE. Trimming took 4 bases from V and 6 from J, leaving 17 bases between them. CDR3 region: CASSSRGERSQPQHF. The CDR3 DNA follows: TGTGCCAGCAGCTCTCGGGGGGAACGGAGTCAGCCCCAGCATTTT.

This chain uses TRBV5-5 with TRBJ1-4; a possible D gene is TRBD1 (6 bases). Germline-derived CDR1 and CDR2 are SGHKS and YYEKEE (reference sequence). This CDR3 spans 16 amino acids. The V and J ends lost 2 bases and 8 bases respectively, with 19 bases between them. The CDR3 bases are TGTGCCAGCAGCTTACAAATGACCCAGGGGTTGGAAAAACTGTTTTTT. It yields the protein CASSLQMTQGLEKLFF.

The chain uses TRBV28 and TRBJ1-1; D not resolved. Germline values: CDR1 MDHEN, CDR2 SYDVKM. The CDR3 has 13 residues. Trimming shortened V by 5 bases and J by 6 bases, and 13 bases separated the two germline ends. CDR3: CASSGEGRPEAFF. The CDR3 nucleotides are TGTGCCAGCAGTGGGGAGGGTCGGCCTGAAGCTTTCTTT.

The genes are TRBV5-1 and TRBJ1-1; TRBD1 might be the D (6 bases). The CDR3 consists of 12 residues. Germline-derived CDR1 and CDR2 are SGHRS and YFSETQ. Trimming took 5 bases from V and 6 from J, leaving 11 bases between them. The CDR3 reads CASSYGQSEAFF. Written as DNA, the CDR3 is TGCGCCAGCAGTTATGGACAGTCTGAAGCTTTCTTT.

J is TRBJ1-1 and V is TRBV6-5; 8 bases match TRBD1. V dropped 8 bases and J dropped 5; count of bases not matched to a gene: 10. The CDR3 loop spans 14 amino acids. CDR1 is MNHEY, CDR2 SVGAGI, per germline. In DNA form, the CDR3 reads TGTGCCAGCGCAAGACAGGGGAAGAGAACTGAAGCTTTCTTT. Translation: CASARQGKRTEAFF.